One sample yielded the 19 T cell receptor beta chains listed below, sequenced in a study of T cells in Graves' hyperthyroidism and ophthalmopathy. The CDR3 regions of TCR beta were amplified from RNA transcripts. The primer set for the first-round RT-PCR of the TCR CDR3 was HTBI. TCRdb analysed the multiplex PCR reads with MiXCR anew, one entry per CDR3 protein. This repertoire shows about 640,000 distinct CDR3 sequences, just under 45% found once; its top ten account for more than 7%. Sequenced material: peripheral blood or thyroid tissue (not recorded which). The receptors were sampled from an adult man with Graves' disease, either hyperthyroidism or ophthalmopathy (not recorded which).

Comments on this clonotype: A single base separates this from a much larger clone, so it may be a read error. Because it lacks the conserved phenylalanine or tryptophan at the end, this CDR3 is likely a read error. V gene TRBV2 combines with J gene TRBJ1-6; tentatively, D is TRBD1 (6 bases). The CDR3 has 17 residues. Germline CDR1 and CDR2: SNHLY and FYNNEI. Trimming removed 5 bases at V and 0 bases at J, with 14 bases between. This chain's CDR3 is CASSPGHPSSYNSPLHY. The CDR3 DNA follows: TGTGCCAGCAGTCCGGGACACCCGAGCTCCTATAATTCACCCCTCCACTAT.

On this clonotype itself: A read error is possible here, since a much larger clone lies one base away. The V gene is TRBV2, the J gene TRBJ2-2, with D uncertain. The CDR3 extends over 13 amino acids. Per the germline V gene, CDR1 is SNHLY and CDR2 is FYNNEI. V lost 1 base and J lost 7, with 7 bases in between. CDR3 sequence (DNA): TGTGCCAGCAGTGAAGTAGTCATCGGGGAGCTGTTTTTT. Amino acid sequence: CASSEVVIGELFF.

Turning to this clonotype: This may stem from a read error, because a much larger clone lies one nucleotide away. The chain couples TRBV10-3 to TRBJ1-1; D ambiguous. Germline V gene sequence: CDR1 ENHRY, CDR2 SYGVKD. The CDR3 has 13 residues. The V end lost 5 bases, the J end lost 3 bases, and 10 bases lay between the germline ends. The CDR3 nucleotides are TGTGCCATCAGTAACAGCGGGGACACTGAAGCTTTCTTT. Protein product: CAISNSGDTEAFF.

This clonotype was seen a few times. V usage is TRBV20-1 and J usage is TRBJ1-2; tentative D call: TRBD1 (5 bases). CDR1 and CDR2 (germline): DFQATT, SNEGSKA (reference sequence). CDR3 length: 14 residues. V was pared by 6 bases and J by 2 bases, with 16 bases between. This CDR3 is CSATGTGQNYGYTF. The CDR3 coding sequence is TGCAGTGCGACCGGGACGGGTCAAAACTATGGCTACACCTTC.

DNA for the CDR3: TGTGCCAGCACCCCCTGGAGCGCCCAGCCCCAGCATTTT. Translation: CASTPWSAQPQHF. J is TRBJ1-5 and V is TRBV2, with D uncertain. The CDR3 has 13 amino acids. Trimming shortened V by 7 bases and J by 7 bases, and 14 bases separated the two germline ends. CDR1 is SNHLY, CDR2 FYNNEI, per germline. The full variable domain, rest sourced from reference TRBV2 and TRBJ1-5, is EPEVTQTPSHQVTQMGQEVILRCVPISNHLYFYWYRQILGQKVEFLVSFYNNEISEKSEIFDDQFSVERPDGSNFTLKIRSTKLEDSAMYFCASTPWSAQPQHFGDGTRLSIL.

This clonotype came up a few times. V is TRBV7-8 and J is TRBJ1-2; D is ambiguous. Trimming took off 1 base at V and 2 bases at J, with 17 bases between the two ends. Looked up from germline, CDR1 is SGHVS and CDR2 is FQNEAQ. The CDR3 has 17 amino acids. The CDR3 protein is CASSLVHWSSGNYGYTF. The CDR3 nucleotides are TGTGCCAGCAGCTTAGTCCATTGGAGCAGCGGCAACTATGGCTACACCTTC.

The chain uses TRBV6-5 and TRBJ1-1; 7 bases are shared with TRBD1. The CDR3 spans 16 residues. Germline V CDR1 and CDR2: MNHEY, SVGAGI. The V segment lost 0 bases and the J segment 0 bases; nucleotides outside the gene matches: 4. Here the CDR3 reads CASSYSGGAVNTEAFF. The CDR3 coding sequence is TGTGCCAGCAGTTACTCAGGGGGCGCCGTGAACACTGAAGCTTTCTTT.

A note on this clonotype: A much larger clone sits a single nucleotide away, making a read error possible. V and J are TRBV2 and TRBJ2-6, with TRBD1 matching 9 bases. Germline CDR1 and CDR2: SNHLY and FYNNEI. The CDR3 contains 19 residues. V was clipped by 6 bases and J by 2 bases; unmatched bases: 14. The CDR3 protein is CASSPTPGQGYPGANVLTF. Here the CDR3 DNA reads TGTGCCAGCAGCCCCACGCCGGGACAGGGTTATCCTGGGGCCAACGTCCTGACTTTC.

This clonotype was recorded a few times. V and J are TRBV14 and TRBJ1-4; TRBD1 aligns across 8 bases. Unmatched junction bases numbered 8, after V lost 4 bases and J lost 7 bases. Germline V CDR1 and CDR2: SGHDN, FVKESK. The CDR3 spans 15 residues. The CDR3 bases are TGTGCCAGCAGCCGGTTGGGACAGGTGACTGAAAAACTGTTTTTT. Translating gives CASSRLGQVTEKLFF.

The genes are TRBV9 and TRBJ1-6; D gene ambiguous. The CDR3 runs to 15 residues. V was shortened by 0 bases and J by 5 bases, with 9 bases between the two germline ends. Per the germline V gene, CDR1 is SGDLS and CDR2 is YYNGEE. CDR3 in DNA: TGTGCCAGCAGCGTAGACCCGGGGAATAATTCACCCCTCCACTTT. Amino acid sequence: CASSVDPGNNSPLHF.

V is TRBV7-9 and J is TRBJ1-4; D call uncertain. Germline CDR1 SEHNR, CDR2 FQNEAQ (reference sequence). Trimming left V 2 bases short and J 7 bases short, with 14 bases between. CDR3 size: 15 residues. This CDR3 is CASSLSELEGEKLFF. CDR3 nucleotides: TGTGCCAGCAGCTTAAGCGAGTTGGAAGGTGAAAAACTGTTTTTT. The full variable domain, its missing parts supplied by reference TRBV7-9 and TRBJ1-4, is DTGVSQNPRHKITKRGQNVTFRCDPISEHNRLYWYRQTLGQGPEFLTYFQNEAQLEKSRLLSDRFSAERPKGSFSTLEIQRTEQGDSAMYLCASSLSELEGEKLFFGSGTQLSVL.

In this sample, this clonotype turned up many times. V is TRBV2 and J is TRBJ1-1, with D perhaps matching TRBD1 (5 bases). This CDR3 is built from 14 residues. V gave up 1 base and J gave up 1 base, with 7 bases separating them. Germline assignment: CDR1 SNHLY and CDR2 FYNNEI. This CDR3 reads CASSEEGANTEAFF. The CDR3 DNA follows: TGTGCCAGCAGTGAAGAAGGGGCGAACACTGAAGCTTTCTTT. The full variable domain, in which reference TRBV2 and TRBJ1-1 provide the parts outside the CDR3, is EPEVTQTPSHQVTQMGQEVILRCVPISNHLYFYWYRQILGQKVEFLVSFYNNEISEKSEIFDDQFSVERPDGSNFTLKIRSTKLEDSAMYFCASSEEGANTEAFFGQGTRLTVV.

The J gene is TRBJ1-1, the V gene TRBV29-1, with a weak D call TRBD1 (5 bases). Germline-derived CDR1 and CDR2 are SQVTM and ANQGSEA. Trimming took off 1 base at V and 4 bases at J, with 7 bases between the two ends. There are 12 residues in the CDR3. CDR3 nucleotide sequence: TGCAGCGTTGAAGCAGGGTTCACTGAAGCTTTCTTT. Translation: CSVEAGFTEAFF. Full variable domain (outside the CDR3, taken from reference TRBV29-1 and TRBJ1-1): SAVISQKPSRDICQRGTSLTIQCQVDSQVTMMFWYRQQPGQSLTLIATANQGSEATYESGFVIDKFPISRPNLTFSTLTVSNMSPEDSSIYLCSVEAGFTEAFFGQGTRLTVV.

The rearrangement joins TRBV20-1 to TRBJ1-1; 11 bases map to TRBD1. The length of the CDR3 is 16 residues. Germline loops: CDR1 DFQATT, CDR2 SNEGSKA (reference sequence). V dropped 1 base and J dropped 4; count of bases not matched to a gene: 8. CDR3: CSARGGQGARSTEAFF. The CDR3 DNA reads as TGCAGTGCTAGAGGAGGACAGGGGGCTCGAAGCACTGAAGCTTTCTTT.

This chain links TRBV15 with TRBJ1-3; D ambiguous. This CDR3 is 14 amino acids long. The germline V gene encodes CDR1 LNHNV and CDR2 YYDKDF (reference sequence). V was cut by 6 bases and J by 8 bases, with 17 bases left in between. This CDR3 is CATSIYSLGDTIYF. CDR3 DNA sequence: TGTGCCACCAGTATTTACAGTCTCGGGGACACCATATATTTT.

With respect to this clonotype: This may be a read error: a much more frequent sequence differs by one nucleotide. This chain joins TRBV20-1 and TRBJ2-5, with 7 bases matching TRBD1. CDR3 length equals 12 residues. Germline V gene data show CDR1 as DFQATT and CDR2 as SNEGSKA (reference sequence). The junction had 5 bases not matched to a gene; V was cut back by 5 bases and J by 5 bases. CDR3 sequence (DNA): TGCAGTGCTGAGACAGGGACGGAGACCCAGTACTTC. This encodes CSAETGTETQYF.

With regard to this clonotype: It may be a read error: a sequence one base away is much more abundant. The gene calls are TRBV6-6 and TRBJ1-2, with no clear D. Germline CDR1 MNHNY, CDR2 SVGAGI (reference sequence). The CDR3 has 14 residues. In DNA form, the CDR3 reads TGTGCCAGCAGTGAGTCGATAGGGAGGTATGACTACACCTTC. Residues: CASSESIGRYDYTF.

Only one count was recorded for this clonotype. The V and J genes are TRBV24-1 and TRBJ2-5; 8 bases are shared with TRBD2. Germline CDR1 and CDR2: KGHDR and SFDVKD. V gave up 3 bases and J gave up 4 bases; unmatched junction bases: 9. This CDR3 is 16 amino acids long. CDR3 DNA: TGTGCCACCAGTGATACTCTCTCGGGAGGGACAGAGACCCAGTACTTC. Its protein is CATSDTLSGGTETQYF.

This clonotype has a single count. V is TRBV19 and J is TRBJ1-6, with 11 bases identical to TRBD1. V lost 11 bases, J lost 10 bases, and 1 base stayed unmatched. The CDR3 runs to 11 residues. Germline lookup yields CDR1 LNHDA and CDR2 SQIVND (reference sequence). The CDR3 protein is CAGTGGSPLHF. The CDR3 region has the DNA TGTGCCGGGACAGGGGGATCACCCCTCCACTTT. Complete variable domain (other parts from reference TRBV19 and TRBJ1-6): DGGITQSPKYLFRKEGQNVTLSCEQNLNHDAMYWYRQDPGQGLRLIYYSQIVNDFQKGDIAEGYSVSREKKESFPLTVTSAQKNPTAFYLCAGTGGSPLHFGNGTRLTVT.